The present entry profiles one TCR beta chain with its context. The data were obtained in a study of siplizumab effects on memory and regulatory T cells. The V end lost 2 bases, the J end lost 1 base, and 7 bases lay between the germline ends. Germline V gives CDR1 MNHEY, CDR2 SVGAGI. CDR3 size: 14 residues. Method: immunoSEQ multiplex PCR; TCRdb's copy keeps in-frame clones and lacks some. The table records 75,000 to 100,000 clones, approximately 95% of them present only once. The V gene is TRBV6-5, the J gene TRBJ2-3; D not resolved. Sequences were obtained from non-Treg CD4+ T cells sorted from blood. The receptor's source is a human donor in good health. CDR3 region: CASSYRDGTDTQYF. CDR3 DNA sequence: TGTGCCAGCAGTTACCGCGATGGCACAGATACGCAGTATTTT.